This section outlines one TCR beta chain sequence together with its context. Its antigen is still unknown. Germline V gene sequence: CDR1 SGDLS, CDR2 YYNGEE. The CDR3 is made up of 16 amino acids. V dropped 4 bases and J dropped 5; count of bases not matched to a gene: 12. These data are taken from a study of blood T cells in healthy people across ages. Study-wide results and limits: Strong correlation was found linking TCR beta diversity to naive T cell percentage.

The use of a sample-barcoded 5' primer and a J-beta primer mix characterized a second PCR of about 6 to 12 cycles. TCRdb itself ran the 5' RACE reads through MiXCR, one entry per CDR3 protein. The sample shows approximately 1.5 million distinct CDR3 sequences, roughly 32% of them seen only once. V gene TRBV9 combines with J gene TRBJ2-5; 9 nucleotides align to TRBD2. The sample was blood. The TCR comes from a woman aged 25-40 years in good health. CDR3 in DNA: TGTGCCAGCAGCCCGAGACCCCTGACTAGCGGTGAGACCCAGTACTTC. This codes for CASSPRPLTSGETQYF.